A single sample is the source of the 25 T cell receptor beta chains below, sequenced in a study of shared clonotypes between healthy human individuals. Terminally differentiated effector memory CD45RA+ cells were left out of the naive CD8 fraction, which was CD45RO-negative and positively selected for CCR7. Libraries were prepared by immunoSEQ multiplex PCR; TCRdb keeps only in-frame clonotypes and omits some of them. The sample holds about 2.1 million clones, approximately 94% seen once. Material: naive CD8+ T cells from PBMCs. The receptors stem from a man younger than 35 in good health. Some clones in this sample may be carry-over from other donors' samples.

This chain connects TRBV15 to TRBJ2-4, with 9 positions matching TRBD1. The V gene's germline CDR1 is LNHNV and CDR2 YYDKDF (reference sequence). CDR3 length equals 17 residues. V gave up 3 bases and J gave up 6 bases; unmatched junction bases: 12. Here the CDR3 reads CATSREKGDRAANIQYF. CDR3 nucleotides: TGTGCCACCAGCAGGGAAAAGGGGGACAGGGCGGCAAACATTCAGTACTTC.

The chain is built from TRBV7-9 and TRBJ2-3; no reliable D call. The germline V gene encodes CDR1 SEHNR and CDR2 FQNEAQ (reference sequence). CDR3 length equals 13 residues. Trimming stripped 5 bases from V and 5 bases from J, with 11 bases between. The CDR3 DNA sequence: TGTGCCAGCAGCCCCGAAATCGGAGATACGCAGTATTTT. This translates into CASSPEIGDTQYF.

The J gene is TRBJ1-2, the V gene TRBV7-9; unclear D gene. The V gene's germline CDR1 is SEHNR and CDR2 FQNEAQ (reference sequence). The CDR3 covers 16 residues. Trimming stripped 1 base from V and 3 bases from J, with 15 bases between. The chain's CDR3 is CASSLDDLQTYYGYTF. CDR3 nucleotides: TGTGCCAGCAGCTTAGATGATTTGCAAACATACTATGGCTACACCTTC.

V usage is TRBV9 and J usage is TRBJ2-1, with TRBD2 matching 10 bases. Unmatched junction bases numbered 6, after V lost 1 base and J lost 5 bases. The CDR3 runs to 16 residues. Germline lookup yields CDR1 SGDLS and CDR2 YYNGEE. The chain's CDR3 is CASSVSGRAGNNEQFF. The DNA for the CDR3 is TGTGCCAGCAGCGTAAGCGGGAGGGCCGGGAACAATGAGCAGTTCTTC. The variable domain in full, with the rest retrieved from reference TRBV9 and TRBJ2-1, is DSGVTQTPKHLITATGQRVTLRCSPRSGDLSVYWYQQSLDQGLQFLIQYYNGEERAKGNILERFSAQQFPDLHSELNLSSLELGDSALYFCASSVSGRAGNNEQFFGPGTRLTVL.

Here the CDR3 reads CASSPGAKPPYNSPLHF. CDR3 bases: TGTGCCAGCAGTCCGGGGGCGAAGCCTCCCTATAATTCACCCCTCCACTTT. The gene calls are TRBV27 and TRBJ1-6; D may be TRBD1 (6 bases). Deletions cut 5 bases from V and 2 bases from J, with 16 bases between. Germline lookup yields CDR1 MNHEY and CDR2 SMNVEV (reference sequence). The CDR3 consists of 17 residues.

V gene TRBV15 combines with J gene TRBJ2-7, with unresolved D. V shed 1 base and J shed 3 bases, with 13 bases lying between them. This CDR3 contains 15 residues. Germline-derived CDR1 and CDR2 are LNHNV and YYDKDF (reference sequence). Here the CDR3 reads CATSRGRRAGYEQYF. For the CDR3, the DNA is TGTGCCACCAGCAGAGGGCGAAGGGCCGGCTACGAGCAGTACTTC. The complete variable domain, with remaining parts taken from reference TRBV15 and TRBJ2-7, reads DAMVIQNPRYQVTQFGKPVTLSCSQTLNHNVMYWYQQKSSQAPKLLFHYYDKDFNNEADTPDNFQSRRPNTSFCFLDIRSPGLGDTAMYLCATSRGRRAGYEQYFGPGTRLTVT.

V usage is TRBV27 and J usage is TRBJ2-1; 9 nucleotides line up with TRBD2. V gave up 6 bases and J gave up 7 bases; unmatched junction bases: 10. The CDR3 covers 15 residues. Germline-derived CDR1 and CDR2 are MNHEY and SMNVEV (reference sequence). This CDR3 reads CASRTEIAGENEQFF. The CDR3 DNA is TGTGCCAGCAGGACCGAGATAGCGGGAGAGAATGAGCAGTTCTTC.

The chain couples TRBV6-1 to TRBJ2-7, with D hard to call. V lost 6 bases, J lost 2 bases, and 17 bases lay in between. CDR3 size: 15 residues. The V gene's germline CDR1 is MNHNS and CDR2 SASEGT. This CDR3 is CASSPYRASTYEQYF. The CDR3 region has the DNA TGTGCCAGCAGCCCATACCGGGCCTCTACCTACGAGCAGTACTTC.

This sequence joins TRBV19 and TRBJ2-2; TRBD1 or TRBD2 may be the D gene (5 bases each). This CDR3 spans 16 amino acids. V was pared by 6 bases and J by 0 bases, with 14 bases between. CDR1 and CDR2 from the germline V gene are LNHDA and SQIVND (reference sequence). CDR3 DNA sequence: TGTGCCAGTAGCCCCGGGACGGCAACGAACACCGGGGAGCTGTTTTTT. It encodes CASSPGTATNTGELFF. The variable domain in full, completed from reference TRBV19 and TRBJ2-2, reads DGGITQSPKYLFRKEGQNVTLSCEQNLNHDAMYWYRQDPGQGLRLIYYSQIVNDFQKGDIAEGYSVSREKKESFPLTVTSAQKNPTAFYLCASSPGTATNTGELFFGEGSRLTVL.

This rearrangement joins TRBV9 to TRBJ2-5, with D maybe TRBD2 (5 bases). Germline V CDR1 and CDR2: SGDLS, YYNGEE. V was trimmed by 6 bases and J by 0 bases, leaving 12 bases between them. The CDR3 sequence is 14 residues long. The CDR3, as DNA: TGTGCCAGCACCCGGAGCGGAAACCAAGAGACCCAGTACTTC. It encodes CASTRSGNQETQYF.

The V and J genes are TRBV4-1 and TRBJ2-1, with a weak D call TRBD1 (6 bases). The CDR3 runs to 16 residues. The V end lost 2 bases, the J end lost 7 bases, and 18 bases lay between the germline ends. CDR1 is MGHRA, CDR2 YSYEKL, per germline. The CDR3 protein is CASSQLSRGWENEQFF. CDR3 bases: TGCGCCAGCAGCCAATTATCAAGGGGGTGGGAGAATGAGCAGTTCTTC.

The chain carries TRBV4-2 and TRBJ2-1; perhaps TRBD2 as D (6 bases). V dropped 3 bases and J dropped 0 bases, with 12 bases sitting between them. The CDR3 sequence is 16 residues long. Per the germline V gene, CDR1 is LGHNA and CDR2 is YNFKEQ. CDR3 loop: CASSQPEGSSYNEQFF. The CDR3 DNA reads as TGTGCCAGCAGCCAGCCGGAGGGGAGCTCCTACAATGAGCAGTTCTTC.

The V call is TRBV28, the J call TRBJ1-1, with D uncertain. The CDR3 extends over 14 amino acids. The ends were cut back, 4 bases at V and 4 bases at J, with 13 bases in the middle. Germline lookup yields CDR1 MDHEN and CDR2 SYDVKM. The CDR3 here is CASSSARQLTEAFF. The CDR3 DNA reads as TGTGCCAGCAGTTCTGCGAGGCAGCTCACTGAAGCTTTCTTT.

The chain is built from TRBV19 and TRBJ2-7, with TRBD2 as a possible D gene (6 bases). V was shortened by 3 bases and J by 5 bases, with 11 bases between the two germline ends. CDR1 is LNHDA, CDR2 SQIVND, per germline (reference sequence). The CDR3 runs 13 residues. Here the CDR3 DNA reads TGTGCCAGTAGTATCCGGAGGGGACACGAGCAGTACTTC. Its translation: CASSIRRGHEQYF.

The chain carries TRBV7-8 and TRBJ1-2; 7 bases align to TRBD1. CDR3 length: 13 amino acids. Trimming at V came to 0 bases and at J to 9 bases, leaving 4 bases not matched to a gene. Germline CDR1 SGHVS, CDR2 FQNEAQ. The chain's CDR3 is CASSLAPRGRYTF. The CDR3 bases are TGTGCCAGCAGCTTAGCGCCAAGGGGGCGCTACACCTTC.

The chain employs TRBV27 and TRBJ2-7, with a possible D match to TRBD1 (5 bases). The CDR3 is 15 amino acids. Trimming removed 0 bases at V and 5 bases at J, with 14 bases between. Germline V gene data show CDR1 as MNHEY and CDR2 as SMNVEV (reference sequence). This CDR3 is CASSLSPPRVHEQYF. The CDR3 coding sequence is TGTGCCAGCAGTTTATCACCCCCCAGGGTTCACGAGCAGTACTTC.

The J gene is TRBJ2-7, the V gene TRBV13; D unclear. The V gene lost 5 bases and the J gene lost 4 bases, with 9 bases spanning the gap. Germline V gene sequence: CDR1 PRHDT, CDR2 FYEKMQ (reference sequence). The CDR3 loop spans 12 amino acids. CDR3 residues: CASSPFGYEQYF. CDR3 coding DNA: TGTGCCAGCAGCCCCTTTGGATACGAGCAGTACTTC.

The rearrangement joins TRBV13 to TRBJ1-2; tentatively, D is TRBD1 (6 bases). CDR1 and CDR2 (germline): PRHDT, FYEKMQ (reference sequence). V was cut by 5 bases and J by 0 bases, with 22 bases left in between. CDR3 length equals 18 residues. The CDR3 bases are TGTGCCAGCAGCACCGAGACAGGACTTACCGCCTCTAACTATGGCTACACCTTC. It specifies CASSTETGLTASNYGYTF.

This clone appeared a few times. This chain links TRBV28 with TRBJ1-1, with D unresolved. CDR1 is MDHEN, CDR2 SYDVKM, per germline. Deletions cut 1 base from V and 11 bases from J, with 14 bases between. The CDR3 has 13 residues. CDR3 DNA: TGTGCCAGCAGTTTATCCGACCCTGGGAGGGCTTTCTTT. This codes for CASSLSDPGRAFF.

The CDR3: CASPHAASGRGKVIYEQYF. The CDR3 region has the DNA TGTGCCAGCCCCCACGCCGCTAGCGGGAGGGGGAAGGTGATCTACGAGCAGTACTTC. This chain uses TRBV7-3 with TRBJ2-7; TRBD2 matches 12 bases. The V gene's germline CDR1 is SGHTA and CDR2 FQGTGA. Losses at the gene ends were 8 bases for V and 3 bases for J; bases not matched to a gene: 20. The CDR3 covers 19 residues.

The rearrangement uses TRBV7-2 and TRBJ2-6, with TRBD1 matching over 7 bases. V was pared by 4 bases and J by 2 bases, with 2 bases of the junction left unmatched. The V gene's germline CDR1 is SGHTA and CDR2 FQGNSA. This CDR3 contains 15 residues. The chain's CDR3 is CASSYTGAGANVLTF. Written as DNA, the CDR3 is TGTGCCAGCAGCTACACAGGGGCTGGGGCCAACGTCCTGACTTTC.

The chain employs TRBV27 and TRBJ2-3, with TRBD2 matching 11 bases. J gave up 0 bases and V 5 bases, and 4 bases lay outside the gene matches. The CDR3 has 16 residues. Germline V gene lookup returns CDR1 MNHEY and CDR2 SMNVEV (reference sequence). Written as DNA, the CDR3 is TGTGCCAGCAGTCCGGGACTAGCGGCAAGCACAGATACGCAGTATTTT. Translating it yields CASSPGLAASTDTQYF.

The V and J genes are TRBV9 and TRBJ2-3; 9 nucleotides align to TRBD2. In germline, CDR1 is SGDLS, CDR2 YYNGEE. The CDR3 runs 18 residues. Trimming removed 0 bases from V and 0 bases from J; junction bases left unmatched: 8. CDR3 residues: CASSVVASGITSTDTQYF. The CDR3 DNA reads TGTGCCAGCAGCGTAGTTGCTAGCGGGATTACTAGCACAGATACGCAGTATTTT.

This clone was picked up one time. The rearrangement links TRBV5-5 to TRBJ1-3, with 9 bases lining up with TRBD1. Germline assignment: CDR1 SGHKS and CDR2 YYEKEE (reference sequence). The junction had 7 bases not matched to a gene; V was cut back by 2 bases and J by 4 bases. The CDR3 sequence is 16 residues long. The CDR3: CASSFLTGGRGNTIYF. CDR3 in DNA: TGTGCCAGCAGCTTTTTAACAGGGGGCCGGGGAAACACCATATATTTT.

The rearrangement joins TRBV6-5 to TRBJ2-1; TRBD2 agrees at 10 bases. CDR1 is MNHEY, CDR2 SVGAGI, per germline. V lost 6 bases to trimming and J lost 7 bases; unmatched junction nucleotides: 6. The CDR3 loop spans 14 amino acids. This CDR3 is CASSPLAGLNEQFF. The CDR3 DNA sequence: TGTGCCAGCAGCCCACTAGCGGGACTTAATGAGCAGTTCTTC.